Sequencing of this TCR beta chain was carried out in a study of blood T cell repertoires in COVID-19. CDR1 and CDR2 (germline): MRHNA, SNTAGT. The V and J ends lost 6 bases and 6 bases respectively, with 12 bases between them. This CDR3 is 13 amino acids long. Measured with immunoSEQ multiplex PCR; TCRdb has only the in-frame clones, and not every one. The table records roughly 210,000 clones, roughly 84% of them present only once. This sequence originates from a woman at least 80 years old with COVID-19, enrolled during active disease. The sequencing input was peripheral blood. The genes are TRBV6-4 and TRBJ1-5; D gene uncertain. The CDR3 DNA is TGTGCCAGCAGCCCTCTCCGAGGTCAGCCCCAGCATTTT. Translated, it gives CASSPLRGQPQHF.